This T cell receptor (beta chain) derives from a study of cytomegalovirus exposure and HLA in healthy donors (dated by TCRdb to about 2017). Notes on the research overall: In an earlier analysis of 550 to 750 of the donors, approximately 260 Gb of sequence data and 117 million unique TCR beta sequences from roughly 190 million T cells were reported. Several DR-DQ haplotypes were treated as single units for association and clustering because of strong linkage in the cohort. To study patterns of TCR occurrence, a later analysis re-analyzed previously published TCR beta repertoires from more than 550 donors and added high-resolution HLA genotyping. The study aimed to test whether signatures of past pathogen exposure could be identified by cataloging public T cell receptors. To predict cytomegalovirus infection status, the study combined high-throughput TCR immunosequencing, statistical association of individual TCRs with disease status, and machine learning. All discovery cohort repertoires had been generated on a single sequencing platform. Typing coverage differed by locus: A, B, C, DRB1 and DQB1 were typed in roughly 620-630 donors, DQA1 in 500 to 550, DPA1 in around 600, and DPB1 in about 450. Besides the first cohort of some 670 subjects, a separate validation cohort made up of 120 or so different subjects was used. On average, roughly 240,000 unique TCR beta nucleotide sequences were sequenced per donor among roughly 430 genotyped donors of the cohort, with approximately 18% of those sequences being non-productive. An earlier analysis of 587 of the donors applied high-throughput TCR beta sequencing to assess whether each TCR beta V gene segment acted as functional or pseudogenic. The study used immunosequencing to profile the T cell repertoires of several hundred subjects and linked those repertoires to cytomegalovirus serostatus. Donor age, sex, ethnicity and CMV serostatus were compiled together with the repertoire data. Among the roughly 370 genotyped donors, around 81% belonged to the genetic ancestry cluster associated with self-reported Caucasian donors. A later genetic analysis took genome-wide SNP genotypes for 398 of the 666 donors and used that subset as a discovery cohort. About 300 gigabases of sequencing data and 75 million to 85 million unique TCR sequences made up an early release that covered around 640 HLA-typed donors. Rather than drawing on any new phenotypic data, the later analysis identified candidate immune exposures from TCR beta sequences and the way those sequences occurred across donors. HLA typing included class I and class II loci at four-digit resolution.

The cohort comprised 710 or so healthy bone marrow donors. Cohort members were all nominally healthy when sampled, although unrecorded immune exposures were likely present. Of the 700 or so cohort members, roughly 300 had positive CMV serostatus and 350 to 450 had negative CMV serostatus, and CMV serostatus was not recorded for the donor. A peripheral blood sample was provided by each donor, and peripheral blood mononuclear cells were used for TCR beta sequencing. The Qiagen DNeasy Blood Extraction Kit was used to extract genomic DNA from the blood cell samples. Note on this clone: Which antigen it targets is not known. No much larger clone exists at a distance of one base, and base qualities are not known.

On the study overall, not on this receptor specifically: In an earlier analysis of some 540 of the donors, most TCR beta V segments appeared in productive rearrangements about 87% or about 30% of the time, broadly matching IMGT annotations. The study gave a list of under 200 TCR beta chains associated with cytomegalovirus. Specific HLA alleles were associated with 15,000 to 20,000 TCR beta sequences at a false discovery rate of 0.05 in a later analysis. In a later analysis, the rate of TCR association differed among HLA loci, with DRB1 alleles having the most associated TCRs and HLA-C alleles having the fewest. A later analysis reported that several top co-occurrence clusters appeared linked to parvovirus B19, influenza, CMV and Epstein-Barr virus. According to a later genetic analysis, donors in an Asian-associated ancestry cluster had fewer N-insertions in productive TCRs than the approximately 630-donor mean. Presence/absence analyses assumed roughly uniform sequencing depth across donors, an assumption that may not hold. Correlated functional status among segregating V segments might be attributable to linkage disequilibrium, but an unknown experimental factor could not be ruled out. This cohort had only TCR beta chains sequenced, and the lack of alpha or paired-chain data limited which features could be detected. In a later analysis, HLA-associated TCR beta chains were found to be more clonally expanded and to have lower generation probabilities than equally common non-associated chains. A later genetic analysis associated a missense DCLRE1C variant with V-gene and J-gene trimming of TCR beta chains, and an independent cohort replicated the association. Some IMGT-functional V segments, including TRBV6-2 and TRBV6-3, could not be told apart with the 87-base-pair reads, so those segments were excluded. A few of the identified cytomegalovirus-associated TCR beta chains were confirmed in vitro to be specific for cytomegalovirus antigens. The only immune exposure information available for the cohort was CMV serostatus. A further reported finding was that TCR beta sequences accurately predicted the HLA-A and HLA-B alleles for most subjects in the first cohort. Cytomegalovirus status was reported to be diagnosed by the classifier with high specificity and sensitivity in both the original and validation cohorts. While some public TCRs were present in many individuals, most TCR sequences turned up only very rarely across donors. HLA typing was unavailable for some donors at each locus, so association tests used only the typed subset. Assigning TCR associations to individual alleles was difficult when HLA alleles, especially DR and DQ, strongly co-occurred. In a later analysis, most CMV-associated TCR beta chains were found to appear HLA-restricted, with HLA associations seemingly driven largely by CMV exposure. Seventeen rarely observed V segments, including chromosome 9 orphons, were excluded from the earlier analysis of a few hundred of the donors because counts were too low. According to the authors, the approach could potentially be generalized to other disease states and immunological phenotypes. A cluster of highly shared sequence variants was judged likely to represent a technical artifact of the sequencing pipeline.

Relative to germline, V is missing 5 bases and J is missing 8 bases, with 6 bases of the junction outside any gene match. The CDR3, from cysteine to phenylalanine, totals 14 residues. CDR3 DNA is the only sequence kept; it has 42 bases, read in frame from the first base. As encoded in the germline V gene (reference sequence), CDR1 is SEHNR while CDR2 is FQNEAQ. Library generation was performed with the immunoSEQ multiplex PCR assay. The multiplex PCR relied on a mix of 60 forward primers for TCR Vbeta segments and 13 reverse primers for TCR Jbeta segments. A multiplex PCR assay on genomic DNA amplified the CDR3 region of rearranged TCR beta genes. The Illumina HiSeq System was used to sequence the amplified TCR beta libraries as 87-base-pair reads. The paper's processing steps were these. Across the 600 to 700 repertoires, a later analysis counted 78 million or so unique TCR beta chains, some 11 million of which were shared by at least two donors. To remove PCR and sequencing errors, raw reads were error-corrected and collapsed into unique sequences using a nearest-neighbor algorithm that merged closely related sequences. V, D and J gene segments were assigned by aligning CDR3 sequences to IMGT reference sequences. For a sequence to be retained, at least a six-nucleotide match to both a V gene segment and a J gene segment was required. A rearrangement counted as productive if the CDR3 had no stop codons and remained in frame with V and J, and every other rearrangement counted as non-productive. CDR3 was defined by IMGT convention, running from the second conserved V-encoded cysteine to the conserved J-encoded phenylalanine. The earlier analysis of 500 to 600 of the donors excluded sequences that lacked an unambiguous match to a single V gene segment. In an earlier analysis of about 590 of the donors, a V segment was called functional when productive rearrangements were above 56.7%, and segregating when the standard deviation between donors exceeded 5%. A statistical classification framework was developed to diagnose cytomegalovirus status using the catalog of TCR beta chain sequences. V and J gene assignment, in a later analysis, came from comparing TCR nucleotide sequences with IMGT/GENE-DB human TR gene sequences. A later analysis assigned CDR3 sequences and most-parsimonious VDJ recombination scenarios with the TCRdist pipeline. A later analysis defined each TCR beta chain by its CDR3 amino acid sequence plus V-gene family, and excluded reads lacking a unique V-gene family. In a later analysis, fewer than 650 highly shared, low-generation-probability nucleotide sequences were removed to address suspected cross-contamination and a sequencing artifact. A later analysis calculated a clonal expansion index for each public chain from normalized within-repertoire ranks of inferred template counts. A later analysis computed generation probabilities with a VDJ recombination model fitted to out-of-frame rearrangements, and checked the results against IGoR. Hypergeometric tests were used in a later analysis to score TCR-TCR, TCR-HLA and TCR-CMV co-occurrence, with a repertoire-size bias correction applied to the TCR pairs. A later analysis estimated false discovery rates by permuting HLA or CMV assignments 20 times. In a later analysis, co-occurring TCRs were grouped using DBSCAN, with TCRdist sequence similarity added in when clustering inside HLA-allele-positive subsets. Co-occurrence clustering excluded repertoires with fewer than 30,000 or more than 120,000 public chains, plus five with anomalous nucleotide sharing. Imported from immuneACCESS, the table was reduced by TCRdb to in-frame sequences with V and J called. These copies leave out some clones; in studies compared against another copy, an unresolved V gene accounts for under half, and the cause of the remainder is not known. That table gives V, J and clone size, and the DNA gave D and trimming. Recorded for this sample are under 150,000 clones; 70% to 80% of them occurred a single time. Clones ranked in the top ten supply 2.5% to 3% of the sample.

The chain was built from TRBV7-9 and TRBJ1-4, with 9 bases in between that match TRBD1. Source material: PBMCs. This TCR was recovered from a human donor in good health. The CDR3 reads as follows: CASSPPTGGEKLFF. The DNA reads TGTGCCAGCAGCCCTCCCACAGGGGGCGAAAAACTGTTTTTT.